A single sample gave rise to the 11 T cell receptor beta chains below, sequenced in a study of cytomegalovirus exposure and HLA in healthy donors. PCR employed 60 Vbeta and 13 Jbeta primers. Sequencing used immunoSEQ multiplex PCR; TCRdb keeps in-frame clones, though not all of them. The sample yields fewer than 150,000 clones, roughly three quarters seen once. The sequencing input was PBMCs. The receptors were gathered from a young man in good health and CMV-seronegative.

This clone appeared a single time. The V gene is TRBV5-1, the J gene TRBJ2-7, with TRBD2 matching over 7 bases. The ends lost 3 bases at V and 6 bases at J; junction bases unmatched: 3. The CDR3 consists of 12 residues. Germline V gene sequence: CDR1 SGHRS, CDR2 YFSETQ. The DNA for the CDR3 is TGCGCCAGCAGCTCGACGGGGGGCGAGCAGTACTTC. This sequence encodes CASSSTGGEQYF.

This clone was counted between two and nine times. The chain recombines TRBV2 with TRBJ2-1, with 15 bases matching TRBD2. This CDR3 is 18 amino acids long. Germline V gene lookup returns CDR1 SNHLY and CDR2 FYNNEI. V shed 5 bases, J shed 0 bases, and the junction held 5 bases outside the gene matches. The CDR3 protein is CASSRTSGRGGSYNEQFF. In DNA, the CDR3 is TGTGCCAGCAGTAGGACTAGCGGGAGGGGGGGCTCCTACAATGAGCAGTTCTTC.

The gene calls are TRBV19 and TRBJ1-1; TRBD1 matches 9 bases. The CDR3 sequence is 16 residues long. Germline assignment: CDR1 LNHDA and CDR2 SQIVND (reference sequence). Trimming took 5 bases from V and 0 from J; bases not matched to a gene: 7. CDR3 region: CASSLGQGNLNTEAFF. The CDR3 DNA is TGTGCCAGTAGTTTAGGACAGGGGAATTTGAACACTGAAGCTTTCTTT.

The chain joins TRBV18 to TRBJ2-7; 8 bases agree with TRBD2. J gave up 1 base and V 6 bases, and 2 bases lay outside the gene matches. The germline CDR1 and CDR2 sequences are KGHSH and LQKENI. This CDR3 region has 13 residues. The CDR3 DNA follows: TGTGCCAGCTCCCGGGGGGGGTCCTACGAGCAGTACTTC. Residues: CASSRGGSYEQYF.

This clone was found once. The chain joins TRBV27 to TRBJ1-5; no clear D gene. V shed 6 bases and J shed 0 bases, with 9 bases lying between them. The CDR3 extends over 14 amino acids. From germline, CDR1 is MNHEY and CDR2 SMNVEV (reference sequence). CDR3 sequence reads: CASRRGYSNQPQHF. The CDR3, as DNA: TGTGCCAGCAGGAGAGGTTATAGCAATCAGCCCCAGCATTTT.

This clone occurred a few times. The V and J genes are TRBV11-3 and TRBJ1-1; the D gene is possibly TRBD1 (5 bases). Germline values: CDR1 SGHNT, CDR2 YENEEA. The CDR3 runs to 14 residues. The germline V and J ends were trimmed by 4 bases and 6 bases, with 15 bases remaining between them. The CDR3, as DNA: TGTGCCAGCAGCTGGACACTAAATGGGGCTGAAGCTTTCTTT. Translated: CASSWTLNGAEAFF.

The V call is TRBV4-2, the J call TRBJ2-5; TRBD2 agrees at 12 bases. Trimming removed 0 bases from V and 1 base from J; junction bases left unmatched: 3. Germline values: CDR1 LGHNA, CDR2 YNFKEQ. The CDR3 sequence is 17 residues long. In DNA, the CDR3 is TGTGCCAGCAGCCAAGAACTAGCGGGGGGCCCCCAAGAGACCCAGTACTTC. It yields the protein CASSQELAGGPQETQYF.

To note about this clone: This sample includes further DNA sequences coding for the same CDR3. CDR3 sequence (DNA): TGTGCCAGTAGTATATCGTCAGGGGCCTACAATGAGCAGTTCTTC. Its translation is CASSISSGAYNEQFF. V is TRBV19 and J is TRBJ2-1; weak D call: TRBD1 (6 bases). The CDR3 runs to 15 residues. The germline CDR1 and CDR2 sequences are LNHDA and SQIVND (reference sequence). Trimming pared 2 bases from V and 2 bases from J, leaving 10 bases between.

This clone was recorded only once. The chain employs TRBV28 and TRBJ1-1, with D perhaps TRBD1 (5 bases). CDR3 length: 15 amino acids. Trimming stripped 3 bases from V and 4 bases from J, with 15 bases between. Germline V CDR1 and CDR2: MDHEN, SYDVKM. The CDR3 DNA is TGTGCCAGCAGTTTCGCGGGAGGGGCGAGCACTGAAGCTTTCTTT. Translated: CASSFAGGASTEAFF.

This chain joins TRBV19 and TRBJ2-1, with TRBD2 matching 12 bases. CDR1 and CDR2 from the germline V gene are LNHDA and SQIVND (reference sequence). This CDR3 region has 15 residues. The V gene end was trimmed by 3 bases and the J gene end by 8 bases; junction bases not matched to a gene: 5. The CDR3 DNA is TGTGCCAGTAGTATCCTAGCGGGAGGGCGGCATGAGCAGTTCTTC. Its protein is CASSILAGGRHEQFF.

The rearrangement links TRBV5-1 to TRBJ2-2; 12 nucleotides agree with TRBD2. The V gene's germline CDR1 is SGHRS and CDR2 YFSETQ. The CDR3 is made up of 17 amino acids. After removal of 3 bases from V and 4 bases from J, the junction contained 7 bases not matched to a gene. CDR3 sequence: CASSSTSGRLVTGELFF. The CDR3 coding sequence is TGCGCCAGCAGCTCGACTAGCGGGAGATTGGTCACCGGGGAGCTGTTTTTT.